This is a list of T cell receptor beta chains from one sample in a study of blood T cell repertoires in COVID-19. Only in-frame clones appear in the TCRdb table, and some are missing; sequencing was by immunoSEQ multiplex PCR. The sample shows fewer than 400,000 clones, around 90% of them seen only once. Material for sequencing was PBMCs or T cells enriched from blood (not recorded which). Every receptor here comes from a woman aged 30 to 39 who had recovered from COVID-19. The conserved cysteine and the conserved F or W are not part of the CDR3 here. D genes are given only for firm matches.

j_call: TRBJ1-2
v_call: TRBV11-2
d_call: -
cdr3_length: 15
cdr3_aa: ASSLISNARGNYGYT

j_call: TRBJ2-1
v_call: TRBV5-4
d_call: TRBD1
cdr3_length: 13
cdr3_aa: ASSRTGTGANEQF

j_call: TRBJ2-2
v_call: TRBV3-1/TRBV3-2
d_call: TRBD2
cdr3_length: 14
cdr3_aa: ASSSPGGGRTGELF

j_call: TRBJ2-2
v_call: TRBV27
d_call: -
cdr3_length: 11
cdr3_aa: ASTTAYTGELF

j_call: TRBJ1-2
v_call: TRBV6-1
d_call: -
cdr3_length: 13
cdr3_aa: ASSENGGRSYGYT

j_call: TRBJ1-1
v_call: TRBV28
d_call: -
cdr3_length: 10
cdr3_aa: ASSLRGTEAF

j_call: TRBJ2-1
v_call: TRBV11-3
d_call: -
cdr3_length: 12
cdr3_aa: ASSLGSGFNEQF

j_call: TRBJ1-6
v_call: TRBV27
d_call: TRBD1
cdr3_length: 14
cdr3_aa: ASRFTTGGYNSPLH

j_call: TRBJ1-1
v_call: TRBV4-2
d_call: -
cdr3_length: 11
cdr3_aa: ASSQDKNTEAF

j_call: TRBJ2-2
v_call: TRBV10-3
d_call: -
cdr3_length: 10
cdr3_aa: AVTSGTGELF

j_call: TRBJ2-5
v_call: TRBV10-2
d_call: -
cdr3_length: 11
cdr3_aa: ASSEVRPVTQY

j_call: TRBJ1-2
v_call: TRBV3-1/TRBV3-2
d_call: -
cdr3_length: 12
cdr3_aa: ASSQKGSGSGYT

j_call: TRBJ1-2
v_call: TRBV5-4
d_call: -
cdr3_length: 13
cdr3_aa: ASSLEAGAIYGYT

j_call: TRBJ1-2
v_call: TRBV30
d_call: -
cdr3_length: 10
cdr3_aa: ACKRGFSGYT

j_call: TRBJ1-2
v_call: TRBV18
d_call: -
cdr3_length: 14
cdr3_aa: ASSDPVSGGSYGYT

j_call: TRBJ1-3
v_call: TRBV6-5
d_call: TRBD1
cdr3_length: 12
cdr3_aa: ASSPQGRGNTIY

j_call: TRBJ1-4
v_call: TRBV28
d_call: -
cdr3_length: 11
cdr3_aa: ASSPHVGEKLF

j_call: TRBJ1-3
v_call: TRBV11-3
d_call: -
cdr3_length: 16
cdr3_aa: ASSLDLFRPYSGNTIY

j_call: TRBJ1-1
v_call: TRBV19
d_call: -
cdr3_length: 10
cdr3_aa: ASSGGGAEAF

j_call: TRBJ2-7
v_call: TRBV4-1
d_call: TRBD2
cdr3_length: 14
cdr3_aa: ASSQDRAGGLNEQY

j_call: TRBJ2-5
v_call: TRBV7-6
d_call: TRBD2
cdr3_length: 20
cdr3_aa: ASSSGPGLAGETGGFQETQY

j_call: TRBJ2-3
v_call: TRBV3-1/TRBV3-2
d_call: TRBD1
cdr3_length: 13
cdr3_aa: ASSQNTGGAYTQY

j_call: TRBJ1-5
v_call: TRBV24-1
d_call: TRBD1
cdr3_length: 14
cdr3_aa: ATSDPGQGTNQPQH

j_call: TRBJ1-2
v_call: TRBV19
d_call: -
cdr3_length: 12
cdr3_aa: ASRVATANYGYT

j_call: TRBJ2-1
v_call: TRBV24-1
d_call: -
cdr3_length: 11
cdr3_aa: ATRDSSYNEQF

j_call: TRBJ2-7
v_call: TRBV9
d_call: -
cdr3_length: 12
cdr3_aa: ASSVEATVYEQY

j_call: TRBJ1-4
v_call: TRBV19
d_call: -
cdr3_length: 11
cdr3_aa: ASSIIGGEKLF

j_call: TRBJ2-7
v_call: TRBV4-1
d_call: -
cdr3_length: 13
cdr3_aa: ASSQVIRPPYEQY

j_call: TRBJ1-1
v_call: TRBV27
d_call: TRBD1
cdr3_length: 15
cdr3_aa: ASNPWDSPPVYTEAF

j_call: TRBJ1-2
v_call: TRBV20-1
d_call: -
cdr3_length: 9
cdr3_aa: SARSGYGYT

j_call: TRBJ1-2
v_call: TRBV28
d_call: -
cdr3_length: 10
cdr3_aa: ATVTGPYGYT

j_call: TRBJ1-6
v_call: TRBV11-3
d_call: -
cdr3_length: 12
cdr3_aa: ASSSDTVNSPLH

j_call: TRBJ1-2
v_call: TRBV6-5
d_call: -
cdr3_length: 9
cdr3_aa: ASSYHSGYT

j_call: TRBJ2-5
v_call: TRBV7-6
d_call: TRBD1
cdr3_length: 13
cdr3_aa: ASSLGTGEAETQY

j_call: TRBJ2-7
v_call: TRBV2
d_call: -
cdr3_length: 11
cdr3_aa: ASSVGGTGEQY

j_call: TRBJ1-2
v_call: TRBV5-4
d_call: -
cdr3_length: 11
cdr3_aa: ASSFSGHYGYT

j_call: TRBJ2-7
v_call: TRBV28
d_call: -
cdr3_length: 12
cdr3_aa: ASVGSTRSYEQY

j_call: TRBJ1-1
v_call: TRBV19
d_call: -
cdr3_length: 13
cdr3_aa: ASSIGQVLNTEAF

j_call: TRBJ2-7
v_call: TRBV20-1
d_call: TRBD1
cdr3_length: 12
cdr3_aa: SASRDRVINEQY

j_call: TRBJ1-2
v_call: TRBV6-5
d_call: -
cdr3_length: 13
cdr3_aa: ASRGSGITLYGYT

j_call: TRBJ2-1
v_call: TRBV7-9
d_call: TRBD2
cdr3_length: 13
cdr3_aa: ASSYGREGHNEQF

j_call: TRBJ2-1
v_call: TRBV3-1/TRBV3-2
d_call: TRBD2
cdr3_length: 15
cdr3_aa: ASSHARLAGLYNEQF

j_call: TRBJ2-3
v_call: TRBV28
d_call: TRBD2
cdr3_length: 14
cdr3_aa: ASSLSSGRAPDTQY

j_call: TRBJ2-5
v_call: TRBV5-6
d_call: -
cdr3_length: 11
cdr3_aa: ASSRTDLGTQY

j_call: TRBJ2-3
v_call: TRBV4-3
d_call: -
cdr3_length: 15
cdr3_aa: ASSQDQQGRSTDTQY

j_call: TRBJ1-2
v_call: TRBV3-1/TRBV3-2
d_call: TRBD1
cdr3_length: 13
cdr3_aa: ASSQVPQGNYGYT

j_call: TRBJ2-7
v_call: TRBV28
d_call: -
cdr3_length: 13
cdr3_aa: ASSEPRGGIYEQY

j_call: TRBJ2-3
v_call: TRBV9
d_call: TRBD2
cdr3_length: 11
cdr3_aa: ASRGSGMHTQY

j_call: TRBJ2-7
v_call: TRBV27
d_call: TRBD1
cdr3_length: 14
cdr3_aa: ASRLTGTGVFYEQY

j_call: TRBJ2-3
v_call: TRBV11-3
d_call: -
cdr3_length: 12
cdr3_aa: ASSLRGSPDTQY

j_call: TRBJ1-5
v_call: TRBV2
d_call: -
cdr3_length: 12
cdr3_aa: ASSERAVNQPQH

j_call: TRBJ1-5
v_call: TRBV28
d_call: -
cdr3_length: 10
cdr3_aa: ASQGTHQPQH